Listed below are T cell receptor beta chains from one sample, sequenced in a study of identical twins. TCRdb re-analysed the 5' RACE reads in MiXCR, keeping a single row per CDR3 protein. The table shows roughly 690,000 distinct CDR3 sequences, with 5.5% to 6.5% occurring only once. The sample consisted of naive T cells sorted from blood. These receptors all come from a man aged 18 to 30 in good health. Each CDR3 is given with its conserved first and last residue. The D gene is left open where the match is weak. Where a row states a size, it is once, few, many or the class of an expanded clone; other rows omit it.

NA	TRBV7-9	14	TRBJ1-1	NA	CASSQRGASPEAFF	TGTGCCAGCAGCCAGAGGGGGGCGTCACCTGAAGCTTTCTTT
TRBD2	TRBV6-5	16	TRBJ2-1	NA	CASSWTSGRPYNEQFF	TGTGCCAGCAGTTGGACTAGCGGGAGACCCTACAATGAGCAGTTCTTC
NA	TRBV29-1	14	TRBJ2-2	many	CSVERGQNTGELFF	TGCAGCGTTGAACGAGGCCAGAACACCGGGGAGCTGTTTTTT
NA	TRBV7-3	15	TRBJ2-1	NA	CASSPTRRQYNEQFF	TGTGCCAGCAGCCCAACTAGACGCCAATACAATGAGCAGTTCTTC
NA	TRBV20-1	16	TRBJ1-6	many	CSARDLQSSYNSPLHF	TGCAGTGCTAGAGATCTCCAGAGCTCCTATAATTCACCCCTCCACTTT
TRBD1	TRBV5-1	17	TRBJ1-1	many	CASTRTADREGRAEAFF	TGCGCCAGCACCCGGACGGCCGACAGGGAGGGTAGGGCTGAAGCTTTCTTT
TRBD2	TRBV7-9	17	TRBJ2-3	NA	CASSSWTSGNSADTQYF	TGTGCCAGCAGCTCCTGGACTAGCGGGAATAGTGCAGATACGCAGTATTTT
NA	TRBV7-9	13	TRBJ1-4	many	CASSRGDNEKLFF	TGTGCCAGCAGCCGTGGGGACAACGAAAAACTGTTTTTT
NA	TRBV5-1	14	TRBJ2-5	NA	CASSGGPAKETQYF	TGCGCCAGCAGCGGCGGGCCGGCCAAAGAGACCCAGTACTTC
NA	TRBV30	16	TRBJ2-1	NA	CAWTWIGGVVPHEQFF	TGTGCCTGGACCTGGATAGGGGGGGTAGTCCCCCATGAGCAGTTCTTC
TRBD2	TRBV5-1	18	TRBJ2-5	NA	CASSLSSIRASGQETQYF	TGCGCCAGCAGCTTGTCCTCGATACGGGCTAGCGGCCAAGAGACCCAGTACTTC
TRBD1	TRBV27	15	TRBJ2-5	many	CASSLLRQGGETQYF	TGTGCCAGCAGTTTACTTCGACAGGGCGGAGAGACCCAGTACTTC
TRBD2	TRBV27	20	TRBJ2-3	many	CASSGRGTSGRWGTTDTQYF	TGTGCCAGCAGCGGACGGGGGACTAGCGGGAGATGGGGTACGACAGATACGCAGTATTTT
TRBD1	TRBV29-1	14	TRBJ2-3	many	CSVGQRRGTDTQYF	TGCAGCGTGGGACAGCGCCGGGGCACAGATACGCAGTATTTT
NA	TRBV20-1	11	TRBJ2-4	many	CSAAAKNIQYF	TGCAGTGCCGCGGCCAAAAACATTCAGTACTTC
NA	TRBV29-1	15	TRBJ2-1	many	CSVGKRGSSYNEQFF	TGCAGCGTTGGAAAACGGGGGAGCTCCTACAATGAGCAGTTCTTC
TRBD2	TRBV5-5	16	TRBJ2-1	few	CASDGLETSGRPWQFF	TGTGCCAGCGATGGGTTAGAGACTAGCGGGAGGCCCTGGCAGTTCTTC
NA	TRBV6-5	14	TRBJ2-1	many	CASSYYSRRDEQFF	TGTGCCAGCAGTTACTACTCCAGGAGGGATGAGCAGTTCTTC
NA	TRBV3-1	16	TRBJ2-3	few	CASSRSRQVYTDTQYF	TGTGCCAGCAGCCGCTCTCGACAGGTATACACAGATACGCAGTATTTT
NA	TRBV28	13	TRBJ1-5	many	CASRLISNQPQHF	TGTGCCAGCCGACTGATTAGCAATCAGCCCCAGCATTTT
TRBD1	TRBV12-3/TRBV12-4	14	TRBJ2-3	many	CATQTGTGADTQYF	TGTGCCACCCAGACCGGCACAGGGGCAGATACGCAGTATTTT
NA	TRBV7-6	16	TRBJ2-3	few	CASSPTVEGGGDTQYF	TGTGCCAGCAGCCCGACGGTCGAGGGAGGGGGAGATACGCAGTATTTT
NA	TRBV7-2	15	TRBJ2-5	few	CASSSDQGLGETQYF	TGTGCCAGCAGCTCCGATCAGGGGTTGGGCGAGACCCAGTACTTC